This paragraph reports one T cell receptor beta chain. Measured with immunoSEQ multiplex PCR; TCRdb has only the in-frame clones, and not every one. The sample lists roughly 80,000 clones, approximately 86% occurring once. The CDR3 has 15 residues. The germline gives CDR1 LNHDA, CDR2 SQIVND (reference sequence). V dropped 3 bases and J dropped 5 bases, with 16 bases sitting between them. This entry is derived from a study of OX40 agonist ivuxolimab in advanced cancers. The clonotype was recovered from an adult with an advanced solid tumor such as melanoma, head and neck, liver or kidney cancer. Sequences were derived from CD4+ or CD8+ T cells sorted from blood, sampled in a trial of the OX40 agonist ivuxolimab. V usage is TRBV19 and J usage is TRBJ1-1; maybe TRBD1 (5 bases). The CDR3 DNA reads TGTGCCAGTAGTATGACCGGGGGAGGGGATACTGAAGCTTTCTTT. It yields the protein CASSMTGGGDTEAFF.